These 24 T cell receptor beta chains were all obtained from the same sample, sequenced in a study of tissue T cells after allogeneic stem cell transplantation. The method was immunoSEQ multiplex PCR; TCRdb's version includes in-frame clones alone and lacks a portion of them. This table holds roughly 7,600 clones, approximately 55% found once. Time point of the sample: mouse harvest day 7 after allogeneic transplant. The graft held 10^6 splenic CD5+ T cells and 10^7 T-cell-depleted bone marrow cells. The sequenced sample was gut tissue. These receptors all come from a female BALB/c mouse given C57BL/6 T cells with graft-versus-host disease after an allogeneic hematopoietic cell transplant.

With respect to this clone: The listed genes are named as in mouse. The read gets to within 1 residue of the CDR3 end, and the germline J gene fills in the rest. The J gene is TRBJ1-1, the V gene TRBV2, with D maybe TRBD1 (6 bases). V was pared by 4 bases and J by 1 base, with 7 bases between. Germline V lookup: CDR1 LGHNA, CDR2 YSYQKL. CDR3 length: 13 residues. The CDR3 here is CASSPTGNTEVFF. CDR3 bases read: TGTGCCAGCAGCCCGACAGGGAACACAGAAGTCTTC.

This clone turned up a few times. Gene names refer to mouse genes. The missing CDR3 end, 1 residue past where the read stops, is filled in from the germline J gene. The V gene is TRBV26, the J gene TRBJ1-1; D possibly corresponds to TRBD1 (6 bases). V was clipped by 0 bases and J by 8 bases, with 7 bases between them. The V gene's germline CDR1 is KGHPV and CDR2 FQNQEV (reference sequence). The CDR3 runs to 12 residues. The CDR3 sequence: CASSLSRGEVFF. The part of the CDR3 DNA that was read is TGTGCCAGCAGTCTGTCCAGGGGTGAAGTCTTC. Full variable domain (outside the CDR3, taken from reference TRBV26 and TRBJ1-1): NSKVIQTPRYLVKGQGQKAKMRCIPEKGHPVVFWYQQNKNNEFKFLINFQNQEVLQQIDMTEKRFSAECPSNSPCSLEIQSSEAGDSALYLCASSLSRGEVFFGKGTRLTVV.

The table lists this clone with a few counts. Mouse gene names and germline throughout. The read ends 1 residue early relative to the CDR3; the germline J gene fills the gap. The chain couples TRBV3 to TRBJ2-7, with 11 bases that match TRBD2. J lost 6 bases, V lost 1 base, and 2 bases had no gene match. The germline V gene encodes CDR1 SNHLY and CDR2 FYNGKV (reference sequence). The CDR3 runs 14 residues. CDR3 amino acids: CASSLEDWGVEQYF. The covered CDR3 bases are TGTGCCAGCAGCTTAGAGGACTGGGGGGTTGAACAGTAC.

This clone is classed as medium-sized. Germline and genes here are mouse. The missing CDR3 end, 1 residue past where the read stops, is filled in from the germline J gene. The chain joins TRBV5 to TRBJ2-1; no firm D call. Germline values: CDR1 LGHNA, CDR2 YNLKQL (reference sequence). Trimming removed 2 bases at V and 1 base at J, with 6 bases between. This CDR3 has 14 amino acids. The covered CDR3 bases are TGTGCCAGCAGCCAAACAGTAAACTATGCTGAGCAGTTC. This translates into CASSQTVNYAEQF. The entire CDR3 protein is CASSQTVNYAEQFF.

This clone was detected only a few times. The genes and germline here are from mouse. The CDR3 end lies 1 residue beyond the end of the read and is filled in from the germline J gene. The chain uses TRBV26 and TRBJ2-7; 11 nucleotides agree with TRBD2. With V trimmed by 6 bases and J by 0 bases, 4 bases remained unmatched. The CDR3 consists of 15 residues. Per the germline V gene, CDR1 is KGHPV and CDR2 is FQNQEV (reference sequence). The sequenced CDR3 bases are TGTGCCAGCAGCCCGGGACTGGGGGTCTCCTATGAACAGTAC. The encoded protein is CASSPGLGVSYEQY. The complete CDR3 reads CASSPGLGVSYEQYF.

With regard to this clone: Any gene name here is a mouse gene name. The read ends 1 residue before the CDR3 terminus; that terminus is restored from the germline J gene. This chain joins TRBV29 and TRBJ1-1; no definite D call. V lost 4 bases and J lost 0, with 6 bases in between. Germline V CDR1 and CDR2: MSHET, SYDVDS. The CDR3 runs to 13 residues. The sequenced CDR3 bases are TGTGCTAGCAGTTCCAACACAAACACAGAAGTCTTC. It specifies CASSSNTNTEVF. Given in full, the CDR3 is CASSSNTNTEVFF.

Comments on this clone: All gene names here are mouse names. The observed sequence ends 1 residue before the CDR3 terminus, with the missing tail filled in from the germline J gene. Other nucleotide sequences from this sample produce the same CDR3. The chain combines TRBV26 with TRBJ1-1, with TRBD1 matching over 7 bases. V shed 4 bases and J 0 bases; nucleotides not matched to a gene: 2. Looked up from germline, CDR1 is KGHPV and CDR2 is FQNQEV (reference sequence). This CDR3 comprises 14 residues. The sequenced CDR3 bases are TGTGCCAGCAGTCCTACAGGGGCAAACACAGAAGTCTTC. This translates into CASSPTGANTEVF. The whole CDR3 is CASSPTGANTEVFF.

Comments on this clone: The germline and genes are mouse ones. The read finishes 1 residue shy of the CDR3 end, and the germline J gene is used to complete it. The chain recombines TRBV12-2 with TRBJ2-1; D tentatively fits TRBD1 or TRBD2 (5 bases each). CDR3 size: 13 residues. V lost 0 bases, J lost 6 bases, and 8 bases lay in between. Germline values: CDR1 SGHLS, CDR2 HYDKME. The sequenced part of the CDR3 DNA is TGTGCCAGCTCTCTCAAGGGGCGTGCTGAGCAGTTC. Its protein is CASSLKGRAEQF. From start to end, the CDR3 is CASSLKGRAEQFF. The entire variable domain, with the rest obtained from reference TRBV12-2 and TRBJ2-1, is as follows: NSGVVQSPRYIIKGKGERSILKCIPISGHLSVAWYQQTQGQELKFFIQHYDKMERDKGNLPSRFSVQQFDDYHSEMNMSALELEDSAVYFCASSLKGRAEQFFGPGTRLTVL.

Worth noting for this clone: Genes and germline come from the mouse. CDR3 region: CASGETGGNTEVFF. The CDR3 DNA, read in part, is TGTGCCAGCGGTGAGACAGGGGGTAACACAGAAGTCTTC. The genes are TRBV13-2 and TRBJ1-1, with 9 bases that match TRBD1. Coverage ceases 1 residue before the CDR3 finishes, and the germline J gene fills in the end. The CDR3 is made up of 14 amino acids. Germline V gene lookup returns CDR1 NNHNN and CDR2 SYGAGS (reference sequence). Losses at the gene ends were 2 bases for V and 2 bases for J; bases not matched to a gene: 1.

With regard to this clone: Mouse germline and gene names are used. Partial CDR3 DNA: TGCACCTGCAGTGCAGGGACAGGGAGGAATTCGCCCCTCTAC. This codes for CTCSAGTGRNSPLY. In full, the CDR3 is CTCSAGTGRNSPLYF. V gene TRBV1 combines with J gene TRBJ1-6; TRBD1 agrees at 8 bases. The missing CDR3 end, 1 residue past where the read stops, is filled in from the germline J gene. TRBJ1-6 has ORF status, its function being uncertain. V lost 1 base to trimming and J lost 7 bases; unmatched junction nucleotides: 3. Germline V gives CDR1 NSQYPW, CDR2 LRSPGD (reference sequence). This CDR3 spans 15 amino acids.

As regards this clone: A much larger clone differs by one base, so this may be a read error. Any gene name here is a mouse gene name. The missing CDR3 end, 1 residue past where the read stops, is filled in from the germline J gene. V usage is TRBV15 and J usage is TRBJ1-4; weak D call: TRBD1 (5 bases). Germline V gives CDR1 SGHND, CDR2 FRSKSL. The CDR3 is 13 amino acids. Trimming left V 6 bases short and J 0 bases short, with 5 bases between. The CDR3 sequence: CASRDISNERLFF. The part of the CDR3 DNA that was read is TGTGCCAGCAGGGACATTTCCAACGAAAGATTATTT.

There are a few counts of this clone. Gene names are the mouse ones. The observed sequence ends 1 residue before the CDR3 terminus, with the missing tail filled in from the germline J gene. The V and J genes are TRBV13-2 and TRBJ2-4; 9 bases line up with TRBD1. V trimming: 0 bases; J trimming: 5 bases; junction bases outside the gene matches: 1. There are 14 residues in the CDR3. Germline V gene sequence: CDR1 NNHNN, CDR2 SYGAGS (reference sequence). Partial CDR3 DNA: TGTGCCAGCGGTGATGACAGGGGGCGAAACACCTTGTAC. Amino acids: CASGDDRGRNTLY. The whole CDR3 reads CASGDDRGRNTLYF.

Regarding this clone: Gene names and germline refer to mouse. The read terminates 1 residue ahead of where the CDR3 ends, so the germline J gene completes it. The chain uses TRBV26 and TRBJ1-1; D remains ambiguous. The CDR3 extends over 13 amino acids. The V and J ends lost 4 bases and 1 base respectively, with 7 bases between them. Germline lookup yields CDR1 KGHPV and CDR2 FQNQEV (reference sequence). The sequenced CDR3 bases are TGTGCCAGCAGTCCCGGGTTGAACACAGAAGTCTTC. Amino acids: CASSPGLNTEVF. The entire CDR3 protein reads CASSPGLNTEVFF.

Worth noting for this clone: Here the gene names and germline are mouse. The CDR3 protein is CASSFQGQGVQDTQYF. The covered CDR3 bases are TGTGCCAGCAGTTTTCAGGGACAGGGGGTACAAGACACCCAGTAC. The J gene is TRBJ2-5, the V gene TRBV14; 11 bases align to TRBD1. Coverage ceases 1 residue before the CDR3 finishes, and the germline J gene fills in the end. Germline CDR1 reads SGHDT; CDR2 reads FRDEAV. V trimming: 2 bases; J trimming: 3 bases; junction bases outside the gene matches: 5. The CDR3 totals 16 residues.

This clone showed up just a few times. Mouse gene names and germline throughout. The DNA ends 1 residue before the CDR3 does, and the rest of the CDR3 is filled in from the germline J gene. This chain uses TRBV14 with TRBJ2-7; D remains unclear. The CDR3 has 11 residues. Germline assignment: CDR1 SGHDT and CDR2 FRDEAV. V lost 2 bases to trimming and J lost 7 bases, with 7 bases between them. The sequenced CDR3 bases are TGTGCCAGCAGTTTAGGGCCGGAACAGTAC. This sequence encodes CASSLGPEQY. The whole CDR3 reads CASSLGPEQYF.

Regarding this clone: Any gene name here is a mouse gene name. The read ends 1 residue before the CDR3 terminus; that terminus is restored from the germline J gene. V usage is TRBV3 and J usage is TRBJ2-3, with 10 positions matching TRBD2. J was trimmed by 0 bases and V by 4 bases; bases with no gene match: 4. The CDR3 extends over 16 amino acids. CDR1 is SNHLY and CDR2 is FYNGKV in the germline V gene (reference sequence). CDR3 region: CASSSTGGTSAETLYF. Partial CDR3 DNA: TGTGCCAGCAGCTCGACTGGGGGGACTAGTGCAGAAACGCTGTAT.

For this clone: Mouse names are used for the genes. The read terminates 1 residue before the CDR3 end, so the remaining end is supplied by the germline J gene. The chain uses TRBV26 and TRBJ2-7; 7 nucleotides line up with TRBD1. With V trimmed by 7 bases and J by 5 bases, 2 bases remained unmatched. The length of the CDR3 is 11 residues. Germline values: CDR1 KGHPV, CDR2 FQNQEV (reference sequence). CDR3 DNA, as far as it was read: TGTGCCAGCACCGGGACAGATGAACAGTAC. Protein: CASTGTDEQY. The entire CDR3 reads CASTGTDEQYF.

Comment on this clone: Germline and genes: mouse. The DNA ends 1 residue before the CDR3 does, and the rest of the CDR3 is filled in from the germline J gene. The chain couples TRBV26 to TRBJ2-7; 8 bases align to TRBD1. J was trimmed by 6 bases and V by 4 bases; bases with no gene match: 8. CDR1 is KGHPV, CDR2 FQNQEV, per germline (reference sequence). This CDR3 is 14 amino acids long. The CDR3 sequence is CASSPLRQGAEQYF. The part of the CDR3 DNA that was read is TGTGCCAGCAGTCCTCTACGGCAGGGGGCTGAACAGTAC.

About this clone itself: Mouse names are used for the genes. From the germline J gene comes the end of the CDR3, since the read stops 1 residue before it. The J gene is TRBJ2-1, the V gene TRBV14, with 14 bases lining up with TRBD2. The germline V gene encodes CDR1 SGHDT and CDR2 FRDEAV. The CDR3 totals 16 residues. J was trimmed by 3 bases and V by 3 bases; bases with no gene match: 2. The part of the CDR3 DNA that was read is TGTGCCAGCAGTTGGGACTGGGGGGGCGCCTATGCTGAGCAGTTC. This encodes CASSWDWGGAYAEQF. The complete CDR3 reads CASSWDWGGAYAEQFF. Supplemented by reference TRBV14 and TRBJ2-1, the full variable domain reads EAGVTQSPRYAVLQEGQAVSFWCDPISGHDTLYWYQQPRDQGPQLLVYFRDEAVIDNSQLPSDRFSAVRPKGTNSTLKIQSAKQGDTATYLCASSWDWGGAYAEQFFGPGTRLTVL.

Worth noting for this clone: Gene names and germline refer to mouse. The CDR3 DNA, read in part, is TGCTCCAGCAGTCAAGCGGACAGGGGGCAAGACACCCAGTAC. Its protein product is CSSSQADRGQDTQY. The entire CDR3 is CSSSQADRGQDTQYF. The rearrangement joins TRBV23 to TRBJ2-5; the table's D call, TRBD1, has no DNA check behind it. The CDR3 end falls 1 residue outside the read, so it is completed with the germline J gene. Germline V gene sequence: CDR1 KGHTA, CDR2 FQNQQP. The CDR3 spans 15 residues.

This clone was counted a single time. The listed genes are named as in mouse. The read falls 1 residue short of the CDR3 end, and the missing part is taken from the germline J gene. The chain joins TRBV26 to TRBJ1-4; D unclear. Trimming shortened V by 2 bases and J by 4 bases, and 5 bases separated the two germline ends. The germline CDR1 and CDR2 sequences are KGHPV and FQNQEV (reference sequence). The CDR3 has 13 residues. The CDR3 is CASSLNGNERLFF. Partial CDR3 DNA: TGTGCCAGCAGTCTGAACGGCAACGAAAGATTATTT. Full variable domain (remainder filled in from reference TRBV26 and TRBJ1-4): NSKVIQTPRYLVKGQGQKAKMRCIPEKGHPVVFWYQQNKNNEFKFLINFQNQEVLQQIDMTEKRFSAECPSNSPCSLEIQSSEAGDSALYLCASSLNGNERLFFGHGTKLSVL.

As to this clone: Mouse germline and gene names are used. The CDR3 DNA, read in part, is TGCTCCAGCAGTCAAAGACAGGGTGGCACCCAGTAC. The encoded protein is CSSSQRQGGTQY. The CDR3 reads in full as CSSSQRQGGTQYF. The chain uses TRBV23 and TRBJ2-5; the table's D gene call, TRBD1, was not cross checked with the DNA. The missing CDR3 end, 1 residue past where the read stops, is filled in from the germline J gene. Germline CDR1 KGHTA, CDR2 FQNQQP. CDR3 length equals 13 residues.

This clone has just a few counts. The genes and germline here are from mouse. The read terminates 1 residue ahead of where the CDR3 ends, so the germline J gene completes it. This chain uses TRBV31 with TRBJ2-7, with 10 bases that match TRBD2. With V trimmed by 2 bases and J by 4 bases, 5 bases remained unmatched. CDR3 length: 14 residues. Germline-derived CDR1 and CDR2 are GKSSPN and SITVG. The CDR3 DNA, read in part, is TGTGCCTGGAGTATACCGGGACTGGGGTATGAACAGTAC. It codes for CAWSIPGLGYEQY. The whole CDR3 protein is CAWSIPGLGYEQYF. The complete variable domain, with remaining parts taken from reference TRBV31 and TRBJ2-7, reads AQTIHQWPVAEIKAVGSPLSLGCTIKGKSSPNLYWYWQATGGTLQQLFYSITVGQVESVVQLNLSASRPKDDQFILSTEKLLLSHSGFYLCAWSIPGLGYEQYFGPGTRLTVL.

About this clone itself: The listed genes are named as in mouse. The read ends 1 residue early relative to the CDR3; the germline J gene fills the gap. The rearrangement joins TRBV19 to TRBJ2-7, with TRBD1 matching 11 bases. Per germline, CDR1 FNHDT and CDR2 SITEND (reference sequence). Trimming at V came to 4 bases and at J to 4 bases, leaving 4 bases not matched to a gene. CDR3 length: 14 residues. The covered CDR3 bases are TGTGCCAGCAGTCCCGGGACAGGGGGATATGAACAGTAC. Protein: CASSPGTGGYEQY. The whole CDR3 protein is CASSPGTGGYEQYF.